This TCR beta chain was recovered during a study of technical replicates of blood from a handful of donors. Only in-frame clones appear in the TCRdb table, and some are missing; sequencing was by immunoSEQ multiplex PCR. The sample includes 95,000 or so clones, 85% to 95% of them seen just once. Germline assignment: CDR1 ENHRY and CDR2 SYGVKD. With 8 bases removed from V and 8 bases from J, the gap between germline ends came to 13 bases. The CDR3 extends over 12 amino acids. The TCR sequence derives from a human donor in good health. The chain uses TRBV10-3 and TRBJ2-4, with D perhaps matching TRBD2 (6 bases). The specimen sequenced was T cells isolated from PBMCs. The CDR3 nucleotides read TGTGCCATCGGTCCCGGGGGTGACATTCAGTACTTC. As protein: CAIGPGGDIQYF.